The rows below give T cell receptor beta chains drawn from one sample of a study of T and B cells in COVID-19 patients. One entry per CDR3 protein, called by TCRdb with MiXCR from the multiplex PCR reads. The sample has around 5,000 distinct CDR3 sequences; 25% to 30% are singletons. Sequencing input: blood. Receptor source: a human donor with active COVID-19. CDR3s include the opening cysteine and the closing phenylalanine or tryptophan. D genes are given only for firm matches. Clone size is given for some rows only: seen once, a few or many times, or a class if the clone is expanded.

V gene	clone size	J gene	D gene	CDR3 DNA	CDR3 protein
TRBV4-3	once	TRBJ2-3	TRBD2	TGCGCCAGCAGCCAAGATTGGGGGACTAGCGGTAGCACAGATACGCAGTATTTT	CASSQDWGTSGSTDTQYF
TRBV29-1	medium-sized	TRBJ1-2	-	TGCAGCGTTGAGAGGAACTATGGCTACACCTTC	CSVERNYGYTF
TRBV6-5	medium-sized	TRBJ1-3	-	TGTGCCAGCAGACCCACCCCAGGGTATACAGGAAACACCATATATTTT	CASRPTPGYTGNTIYF
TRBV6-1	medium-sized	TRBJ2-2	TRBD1	TGTGCCAGCAGTGAAAGGGGGCTAGCTCCAACCGGGGAGCTGTTTTTT	CASSERGLAPTGELFF
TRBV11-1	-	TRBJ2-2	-	TGTGCCAGCAGCTTAAAACAAAGGTACACCGGGGAGCTGTTTTTT	CASSLKQRYTGELFF
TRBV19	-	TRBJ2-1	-	TGTGCCAGTAGTATTGAGCTAGCTGACAATCTGTTCTTC	CASSIELADNLFF
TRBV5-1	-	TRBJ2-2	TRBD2	TGCGCCAGCAGTCGCCTAGCGGGACCGAACACCGGGGAGCTGTTTTTT	CASSRLAGPNTGELFF
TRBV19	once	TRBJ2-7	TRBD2	TGTGCCAGGCCGAACTGGCGGGGGGGGGACGAGCAGTACTTC	CARPNWRGGDEQYF
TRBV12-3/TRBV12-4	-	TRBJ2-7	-	TGTGCCAGCAGCCAATTACTCGCCTACGAGCAGTACTTC	CASSQLLAYEQYF
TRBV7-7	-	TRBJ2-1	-	TGTGCTAGCAGCCCCGAGCTGTACTCGGACAATGAGCAGTTCTTC	CASSPELYSDNEQFF
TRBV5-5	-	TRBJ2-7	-	TGCGCCAGCAGCTCTGGAACAGGGACGTACGAGCAGTACTTC	CASSSGTGTYEQYF
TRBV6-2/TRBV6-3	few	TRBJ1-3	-	TGTGCCAGCAGTTCCGGGGGACCGAGCTCTGGAAACACCATATATTTT	CASSSGGPSSGNTIYF
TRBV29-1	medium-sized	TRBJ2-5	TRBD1	TGCAGCGTCACAGGGGGCCAAGAGACCCAGTACTTC	CSVTGGQETQYF
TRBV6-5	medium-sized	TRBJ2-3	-	TGTGCCAGCAGTGGGGATTGGGGGGGGCAAGGAGATACGCAGTATTTT	CASSGDWGGQGDTQYF
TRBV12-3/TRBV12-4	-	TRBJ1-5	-	TGTGCCAGCAGCAACCGACTGTATCAGCCCCAGCATTTT	CASSNRLYQPQHF
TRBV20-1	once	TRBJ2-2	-	TGCAGTGCTAAAAGGCCTTCAGGAACCGGGGAGCTGTTTTTT	CSAKRPSGTGELFF
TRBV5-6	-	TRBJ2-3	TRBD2	TGCGCCAGCAGCGGGACTAACACAGATACGCAGTATTTT	CASSGTNTDTQYF
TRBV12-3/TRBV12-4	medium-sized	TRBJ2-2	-	TGTGCCAGCAGGGCCGGGACTTCTGACGGGGAGCTGTTTTTT	CASRAGTSDGELFF
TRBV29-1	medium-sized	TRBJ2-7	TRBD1	TGCAGCGTTGATTCCGGAGGACAGGGAAGACACTTC	CSVDSGGQGRHF
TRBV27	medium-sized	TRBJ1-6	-	TGTGCCAGCAGTTTGAGGGGGGGTAGGTCACCCCTCCACTTT	CASSLRGGRSPLHF
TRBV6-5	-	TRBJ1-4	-	TGTGCCAGCAGTTACTCTGTTAATGAAAAACTGTTTTTT	CASSYSVNEKLFF
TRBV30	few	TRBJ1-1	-	TGTGCCTGGAATCCAGGGGCGGCAAACACTGAAGCTTTCTTT	CAWNPGAANTEAFF
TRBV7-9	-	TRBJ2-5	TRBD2	TGTGCCAGCGGGTATGCGGGAGGTAATCCAGAGACCCAGTACTTC	CASGYAGGNPETQYF
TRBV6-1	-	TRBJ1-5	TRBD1	TGTGCCAGCAGTGATATAGGGACAGGGGAAGATCAGCCCCAGCATTTT	CASSDIGTGEDQPQHF
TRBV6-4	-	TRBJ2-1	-	TGTGCCAGCAGTGACAGCTCCTACAATGAGCAGTTCTTC	CASSDSSYNEQFF
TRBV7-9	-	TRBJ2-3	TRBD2	TGTGCCAGCAGCTCCCTAGCGGGAGGGCCGGCAGATACGCAGTATTTT	CASSSLAGGPADTQYF
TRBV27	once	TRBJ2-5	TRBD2	TGTGCCAGCAGTTCAGGGACTAGCGGGATGATGGAGACCCAGTACTTC	CASSSGTSGMMETQYF
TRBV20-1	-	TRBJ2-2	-	TGCAGTGCTAGAGGGGGGCGGATCGGGGAGCTGTTTTTT	CSARGGRIGELFF
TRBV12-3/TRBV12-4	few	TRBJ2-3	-	TGTGCCAGCAGTTTCGTCGGGATCACAGATACGCAGTATTTT	CASSFVGITDTQYF
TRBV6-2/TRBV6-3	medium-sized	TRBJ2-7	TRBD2	TGTGCCAGCAGTTTTGGGACTAGCGGGTACGAGCAGTACTTC	CASSFGTSGYEQYF
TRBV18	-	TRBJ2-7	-	TGTGCCAGCAGCCACCGGGCATACGAGCAGTACTTC	CASSHRAYEQYF
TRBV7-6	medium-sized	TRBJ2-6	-	TGTGCCAGCAGCTTAGTAGGCGTTGGGGCCAACGTCCTGACTTTC	CASSLVGVGANVLTF
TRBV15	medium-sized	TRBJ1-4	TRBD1	TGTGCCACCAGCAGAACCCCCGGGACAGAGAGTAATGAAAAACTGTTTTTT	CATSRTPGTESNEKLFF
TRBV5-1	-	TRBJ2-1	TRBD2	TGCGCCAGCAGCTCAACTAGCGGGGGGAGAATTGAGCAGTTCTTC	CASSSTSGGRIEQFF
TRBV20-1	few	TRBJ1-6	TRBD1	TGCAGTGCCAACGAGGACAGGAATTCACCCCTCCACTTT	CSANEDRNSPLHF
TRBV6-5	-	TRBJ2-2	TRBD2	TGTGCCAGCAGGGCCAGGACTAGCGGGAACACCGGGGAGCTGTTTTTT	CASRARTSGNTGELFF
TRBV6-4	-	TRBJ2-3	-	TGTGCCAGCAGTGACGTTGGTTACACAGATACGCAGTATTTT	CASSDVGYTDTQYF
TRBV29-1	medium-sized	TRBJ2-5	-	TGCAGCGTTGTACAAGAGACCCAGTACTTC	CSVVQETQYF
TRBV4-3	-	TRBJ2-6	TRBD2	TGCGCCAGCAGCCAAGGGGGGGGGACCGTTCCTGGGGCCAACGTCCTGACTTTC	CASSQGGGTVPGANVLTF
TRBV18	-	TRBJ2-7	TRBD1	TGTGCCAGCTCACCTGACAGGGACGAGCAGTACTTC	CASSPDRDEQYF
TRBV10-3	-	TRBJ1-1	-	TGTGCCATCACCCGGGGGGGGGCGGACACTGAAGCTTTCTTT	CAITRGGADTEAFF
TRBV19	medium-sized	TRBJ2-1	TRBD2	TGTGCCAGCAGCTCTCCGGGACTAGCGGGAGGAGGGTCTGAGCAGTTCTTC	CASSSPGLAGGGSEQFF
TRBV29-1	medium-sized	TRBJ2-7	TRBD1	TGCAGCGTTGAAGAAAAGACAGGGCCCTACGAGCAGTACTTC	CSVEEKTGPYEQYF
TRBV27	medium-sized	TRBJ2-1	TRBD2	TGTGCCAGCAGTCCTAGCGGCCCTCAGTATGAGCAGTTCTTC	CASSPSGPQYEQFF
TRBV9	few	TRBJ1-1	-	TGTGCCAGCAGCCAATCCGACAGGGAAGCTTTCTTT	CASSQSDREAFF
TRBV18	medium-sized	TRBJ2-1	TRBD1	TGTGCCAGCTCACCCCACGACAGGGAATCCTACAATGAGCAGTTCTTC	CASSPHDRESYNEQFF
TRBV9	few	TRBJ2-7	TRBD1	TGTGCCAGCAGCGTCGACAGGGCGGCCGAGCAGTACTTC	CASSVDRAAEQYF
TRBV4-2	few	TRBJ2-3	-	TGTGCCAGCAGCCAACTCGGAGCGGGACAGAGCACAGATACGCAGTATTTT	CASSQLGAGQSTDTQYF
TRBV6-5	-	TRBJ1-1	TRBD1	TGTGCCAGCAGTTCCGGACAGGGCGGCACTGAAGCTTTCTTT	CASSSGQGGTEAFF
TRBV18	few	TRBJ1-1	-	TGTGCCAGCTCACCTATGCAGGGAGGCACTGAAGCTTTCTTT	CASSPMQGGTEAFF
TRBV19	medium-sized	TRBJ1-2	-	TGTGCCAGTATGCCCATAACGGGGAACTATGGCTACACCTTC	CASMPITGNYGYTF
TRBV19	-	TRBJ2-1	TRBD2	TGTGCCAGTACCACTAGCGGGGGGGCCAACGTGGATGAGCAGTTCTTC	CASTTSGGANVDEQFF
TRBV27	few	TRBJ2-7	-	TGTGCCAGCAGTTTACGTCTACGAGGGGAGTTTTACGAGCAGTACTTC	CASSLRLRGEFYEQYF
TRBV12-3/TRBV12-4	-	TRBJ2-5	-	TGTGCCAGCAGTTTAGAGGTCAGAGGGACCCAGTACTTC	CASSLEVRGTQYF
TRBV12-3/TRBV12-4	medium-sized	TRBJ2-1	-	TGTGCCAGCAGTCGACTAGACACCTACAATGAGCAGTTCTTC	CASSRLDTYNEQFF
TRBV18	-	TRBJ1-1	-	TGTGCCAGCTCACCACGGGTTCAGGTCACGGCAGTTGAAGCTTTCTTT	CASSPRVQVTAVEAFF
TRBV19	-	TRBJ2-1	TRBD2	TGTGCCAGTAGTCCGGGACTAGCGGGAGGAGGGTCTGAGCAGTTCTTC	CASSPGLAGGGSEQFF